At least ten counts were recorded for the clone carrying this T cell receptor (beta chain). Its matching antigen is unknown. Breast cancer patients provided tissue from their axillary draining lymph nodes. The data were taken from a study of breast tumors, draining lymph nodes, adjacent tissues. Regarding the study as a whole: Tumor and nontumor repertoires were significantly more similar in luminal-like than in basal-like breast cancer. Tumor repertoires ranked between lymph nodes and nontumor tissue in diversity, with V and J gene preferences.

With 0 bases removed from V and 5 bases from J, the gap between germline ends came to 11 bases. The CDR3 consists of 15 residues. Germline CDR1 and CDR2: SGDLS and YYNGEE. Via MiXCR, TCRdb re-called the multiplex PCR reads, giving one row per CDR3 protein. The data contain 85,000 to 130,000 distinct CDR3 sequences, approximately 21% of them singletons. The clonotype comes from a female donor with breast cancer. Some clones in this sample may be carry-over from other donors' samples. This rearrangement joins TRBV9 to TRBJ1-4, with D unclear. Material: axillary lymph node tissue. The CDR3 sequence is CASSVVAGNNEKLFF. CDR3 nucleotides: TGTGCCAGCAGCGTAGTGGCGGGGAACAATGAAAAACTGTTTTTT.